This section outlines one T cell receptor beta chain sequence together with its context. Its antigen is still unknown. In the PCR, 60 Vbeta and 13 Jbeta primers were used. The data were produced by immunoSEQ multiplex PCR, yet TCRdb's version contains in-frame clones alone and is incomplete. Found here are about 99,000 clones, 75% to 80% of them singletons; the top ten hold 5.8%. This record comes from a study of cytomegalovirus exposure and HLA in healthy donors. General study findings and limits: Most TCR beta V segments were productive about 87% or about 30% of the time in an earlier analysis. Researchers catalogued 150 or so TCR beta chains as cytomegalovirus-associated.

Germline CDR1 SGHAT, CDR2 FQNNGV. V was pared by 2 bases and J by 0 bases, with 14 bases between. The CDR3 loop spans 17 amino acids. The sequence derives from a man aged 55 to 70 in good health and CMV-seropositive. The V and J genes are TRBV11-2 and TRBJ2-1; no definite D call. Sequencing was done on a sample of PBMCs. CDR3 amino acids: CASSLNPHLSSYNEQFF. CDR3 bases: TGTGCCAGCAGCTTAAACCCCCACTTGAGCTCCTACAATGAGCAGTTCTTC.